Following are 12 T cell receptor beta chains from one sample sequenced in a study of blood T cell repertoires in COVID-19. The assay was immunoSEQ multiplex PCR, and TCRdb's table has in-frame clones only and misses some. The data show 300,000 to 350,000 clones, roughly nine tenths seen once. The sequencing sample was made of PBMCs or T cells enriched from blood (not recorded which). These TCRs come from a woman aged 25-40 years who had recovered from COVID-19.

The V and J genes are TRBV5-8 and TRBJ2-3, with TRBD2 identical over 9 bases. The CDR3 is made up of 15 amino acids. Per germline, CDR1 SGHTS and CDR2 YDEGEE. J gave up 3 bases and V 0 bases, and 2 bases lay outside the gene matches. The CDR3 sequence: CASSLAGLATDTQYF. Written as DNA, the CDR3 is TGTGCCAGCAGCTTGGCGGGACTAGCTACAGATACGCAGTATTTT. The whole variable domain, remainder taken from reference TRBV5-8 and TRBJ2-3, is EAGVTQSPTHLIKTRGQQATLRCSPISGHTSVYWYQQALGLGLQFLLWYDEGEERNRGNFPPRFSGRQFPNYSSELNVNALELEDSALYLCASSLAGLATDTQYFGPGTRLTVL.

This clone is a singleton in its sample. This chain uses TRBV28 with TRBJ1-5; TRBD1 matches at 10 bases. Germline lookup yields CDR1 MDHEN and CDR2 SYDVKM. The trim removed 6 bases at V and 7 bases at J, leaving 3 bases unmatched. This CDR3 spans 13 amino acids. Here the CDR3 DNA reads TGTGCCAGCAGCTGGACAGGGGGGCAGCCCCAGCATTTT. It is translated as CASSWTGGQPQHF.

The chain joins TRBV21-1 to TRBJ1-2. TRBV21-1 is a recognized pseudogene. This CDR3 contains 9 residues. The CDR3 region is CRGLYGYTF. The CDR3 DNA follows: TGTCGAGGGCTCTATGGCTACACCTTC.

This clone was seen once. This rearrangement joins TRBV2 to TRBJ1-6; D is uncertain. The V end was cut by 6 bases, the J end by 5 bases, with 11 bases between. The CDR3 sequence is 14 residues long. Looked up from germline, CDR1 is SNHLY and CDR2 is FYNNEI. The CDR3 sequence: CASSSGRDNSPLHF. CDR3 nucleotide sequence: TGTGCCAGCAGCAGCGGACGAGATAATTCACCCCTCCACTTT.

The chain's CDR3 is CATSDPAGSSYNEQFF. The CDR3 region has the DNA TGTGCCACCAGTGATCCAGCGGGGAGCTCCTACAATGAGCAGTTCTTC. The chain is built from TRBV24-1 and TRBJ2-1; 7 bases align to TRBD2. From germline, CDR1 is KGHDR and CDR2 SFDVKD. This CDR3 spans 16 amino acids. V dropped 3 bases and J dropped 0; count of bases not matched to a gene: 4.

The chain joins TRBV15 to TRBJ2-5; 12 positions match TRBD2. The trim removed 3 bases at V and 5 bases at J, leaving 4 bases unmatched. CDR3 length: 15 residues. Germline V CDR1 and CDR2: LNHNV, YYDKDF (reference sequence). The CDR3 region is CATSSLAGGHETQYF. The CDR3 DNA follows: TGTGCCACCAGCAGTCTAGCGGGGGGGCATGAGACCCAGTACTTC.

The sample holds a few counts of this clone. The chain has TRBV10-1 and TRBJ1-1; D unclear. The CDR3 length is 14 residues. The germline CDR1 and CDR2 sequences are WNHNN and SYGVQD (reference sequence). The ends were cut back, 3 bases at V and 1 base at J, with 9 bases in the middle. CDR3 sequence (DNA): TGCGCCAGCAGTGAAGGAGCGGGGAACACTGAAGCTTTCTTT. Translated: CASSEGAGNTEAFF.

This chain's CDR3 is CASKPVDGRNQPQHF. The CDR3 DNA sequence: TGTGCCAGCAAACCGGTCGATGGGCGCAATCAGCCCCAGCATTTT. The chain carries TRBV2 and TRBJ1-5; D is ambiguous. The CDR3 spans 15 residues. CDR1 is SNHLY and CDR2 is FYNNEI in the germline V gene. With 7 bases removed from V and 2 bases from J, the gap between germline ends came to 15 bases.

The chain carries TRBV18 and TRBJ1-4; TRBD1 aligns across 8 bases. V lost 3 bases to trimming and J lost 8 bases; unmatched junction nucleotides: 14. The CDR3 covers 17 residues. Germline-derived CDR1 and CDR2 are KGHSH and LQKENI. The CDR3 protein is CASSPFGTGSTLEKLFF. CDR3 bases: TGTGCCAGCTCACCGTTCGGGACAGGATCTACCCTGGAAAAACTGTTTTTT. Supplemented by reference TRBV18 and TRBJ1-4, the full variable domain reads NAGVMQNPRHLVRRRGQEARLRCSPMKGHSHVYWYRQLPEEGLKFMVYLQKENIIDESGMPKERFSAEFPKEGPSILRIQQVVRGDSAAYFCASSPFGTGSTLEKLFFGSGTQLSVL.

The chain uses TRBV18 and TRBJ1-1, with D possibly matching TRBD1 (5 bases). Germline V lookup: CDR1 KGHSH, CDR2 LQKENI. The CDR3 consists of 15 residues. V gave up 2 bases and J gave up 1 base, with 11 bases separating them. CDR3 nucleotides: TGTGCCAGCTCACCATCGGTAGGGGCGAACACTGAAGCTTTCTTT. It encodes CASSPSVGANTEAFF.

This clone was detected only once. This chain uses TRBV5-6 with TRBJ2-6; 7 bases fit TRBD1. Germline CDR1 reads SGHDT; CDR2 reads YYEEEE. Losses at the gene ends were 0 bases for V and 1 base for J; bases not matched to a gene: 10. The CDR3 is 19 amino acids. The DNA of the CDR3 is TGTGCCAGCAGCTTGGTAGGACAGGCCCCGGATTCTGGGGCCAACGTCCTGACTTTC. Translating gives CASSLVGQAPDSGANVLTF.

The chain employs TRBV19 and TRBJ1-1; possible D gene TRBD1, 6 bases. CDR3 size: 14 residues. In germline, CDR1 is LNHDA, CDR2 SQIVND (reference sequence). Trimming cost V 6 bases and J 6 bases, with 17 bases left between them. In DNA, the CDR3 is TGTGCCAGTAGACAAAACCGGGACACCTCTGAAGCTTTCTTT. Protein sequence: CASRQNRDTSEAFF.